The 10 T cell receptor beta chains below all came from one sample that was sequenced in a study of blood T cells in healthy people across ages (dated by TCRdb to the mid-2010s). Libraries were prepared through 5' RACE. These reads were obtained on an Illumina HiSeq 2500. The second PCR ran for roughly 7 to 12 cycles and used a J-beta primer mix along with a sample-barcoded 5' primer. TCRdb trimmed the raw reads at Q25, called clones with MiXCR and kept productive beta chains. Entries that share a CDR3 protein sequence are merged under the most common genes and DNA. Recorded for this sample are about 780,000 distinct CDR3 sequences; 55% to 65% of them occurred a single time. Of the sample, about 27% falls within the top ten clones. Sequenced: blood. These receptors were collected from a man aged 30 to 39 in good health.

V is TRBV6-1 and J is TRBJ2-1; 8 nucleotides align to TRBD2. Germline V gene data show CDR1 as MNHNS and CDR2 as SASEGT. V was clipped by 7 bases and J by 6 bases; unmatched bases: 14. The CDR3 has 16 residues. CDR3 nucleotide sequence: TGTGCCAGCACCAACCCGGGGGGGGGGGATCGCAATGAGCAGTTCTTC. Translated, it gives CASTNPGGGDRNEQFF.

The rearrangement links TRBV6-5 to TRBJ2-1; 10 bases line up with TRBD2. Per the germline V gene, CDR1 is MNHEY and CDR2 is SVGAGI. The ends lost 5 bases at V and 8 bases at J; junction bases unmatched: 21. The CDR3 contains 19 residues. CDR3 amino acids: CASSTSGASAPNRVDEQFF. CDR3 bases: TGTGCCAGCAGTACTAGCGGGGCAAGCGCTCCCAATCGTGTGGATGAGCAGTTCTTC.

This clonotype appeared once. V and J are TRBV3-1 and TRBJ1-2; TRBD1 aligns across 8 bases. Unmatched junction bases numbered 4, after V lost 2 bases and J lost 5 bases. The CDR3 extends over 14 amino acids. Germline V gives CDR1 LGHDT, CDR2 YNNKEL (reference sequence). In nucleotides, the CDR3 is TGTGCCAGCAGCCAATTCCGGACAGGGTATGGCTACACCTTC. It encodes CASSQFRTGYGYTF.

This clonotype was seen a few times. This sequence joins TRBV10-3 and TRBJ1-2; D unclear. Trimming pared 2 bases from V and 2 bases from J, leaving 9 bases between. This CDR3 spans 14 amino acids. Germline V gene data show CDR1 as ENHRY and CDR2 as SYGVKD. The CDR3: CAISEPDGNYGYTF. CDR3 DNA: TGTGCCATCAGTGAGCCGGACGGAAACTATGGCTACACCTTC.

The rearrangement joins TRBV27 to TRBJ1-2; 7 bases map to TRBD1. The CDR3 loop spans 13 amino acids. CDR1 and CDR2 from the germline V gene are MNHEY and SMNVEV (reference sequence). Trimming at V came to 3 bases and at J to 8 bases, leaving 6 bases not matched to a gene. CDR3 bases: TGTGCCAGCAGTTTCCCAGGGGGTTACGGCTACACCTTC. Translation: CASSFPGGYGYTF.

The CDR3 DNA is TGTGCCAGCGAAGGTACGAAAGAGCAGTTCTTC. This translates into CASEGTKEQFF. This rearrangement joins TRBV7-9 to TRBJ2-1; D call uncertain. The CDR3 loop spans 11 amino acids. Germline V lookup: CDR1 SEHNR, CDR2 FQNEAQ (reference sequence). V lost 8 bases and J lost 10, with 12 bases in between.

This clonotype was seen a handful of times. In nucleotides, the CDR3 is TGCAGCGTTGTATCATTGGGGACAGGAAACAATGAGCAGTTCTTC. This translates into CSVVSLGTGNNEQFF. V gene TRBV29-1 combines with J gene TRBJ2-1, with 8 bases matching TRBD1. V gave up 4 bases and J gave up 5 bases; unmatched junction bases: 10. Germline V gene data show CDR1 as SQVTM and CDR2 as ANQGSEA. This CDR3 region has 15 residues.

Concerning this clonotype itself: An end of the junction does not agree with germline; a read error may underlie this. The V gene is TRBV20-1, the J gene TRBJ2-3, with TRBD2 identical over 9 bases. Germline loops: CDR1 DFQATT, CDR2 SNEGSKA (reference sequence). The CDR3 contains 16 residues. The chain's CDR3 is CSPRDLASGGTDTQYF. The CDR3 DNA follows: TGTAGTCCTAGAGATCTGGCTAGCGGGGGCACAGATACGCAGTATTTT.

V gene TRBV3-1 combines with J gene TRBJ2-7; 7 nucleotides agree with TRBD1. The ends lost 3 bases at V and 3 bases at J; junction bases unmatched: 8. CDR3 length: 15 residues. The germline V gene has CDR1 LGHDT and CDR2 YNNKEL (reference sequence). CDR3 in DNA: TGTGCCAGCAGCCAGGGTCCGGGACAGAACTACGAGCAGTACTTC. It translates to CASSQGPGQNYEQYF.

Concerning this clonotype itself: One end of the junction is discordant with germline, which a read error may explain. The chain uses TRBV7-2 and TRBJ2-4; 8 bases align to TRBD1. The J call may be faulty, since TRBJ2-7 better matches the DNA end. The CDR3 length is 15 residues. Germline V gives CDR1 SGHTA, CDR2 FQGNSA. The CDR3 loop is CGSSLASGGEYEQYF. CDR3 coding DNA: TGTGGCAGCAGCTTAGCCTCAGGGGGCGAGTACGAGCAGTACTTC.